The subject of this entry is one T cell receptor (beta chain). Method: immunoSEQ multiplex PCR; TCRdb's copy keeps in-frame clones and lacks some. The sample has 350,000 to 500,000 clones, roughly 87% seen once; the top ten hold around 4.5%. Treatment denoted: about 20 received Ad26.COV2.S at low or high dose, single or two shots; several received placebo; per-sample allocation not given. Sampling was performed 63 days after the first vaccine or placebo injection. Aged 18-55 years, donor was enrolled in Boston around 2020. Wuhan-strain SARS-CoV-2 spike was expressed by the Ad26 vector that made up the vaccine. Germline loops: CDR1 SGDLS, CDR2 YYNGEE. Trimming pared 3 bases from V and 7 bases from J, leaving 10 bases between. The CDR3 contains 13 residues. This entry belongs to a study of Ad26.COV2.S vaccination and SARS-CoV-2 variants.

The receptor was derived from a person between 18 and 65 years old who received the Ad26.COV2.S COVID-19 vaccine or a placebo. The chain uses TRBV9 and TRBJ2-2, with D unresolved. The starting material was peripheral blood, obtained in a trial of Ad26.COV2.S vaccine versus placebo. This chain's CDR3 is CASSAVRSGELFF. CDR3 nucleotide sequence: TGTGCCAGCAGCGCCGTGCGGAGCGGGGAGCTGTTTTTT.